The text below deals with one T cell receptor (beta chain). This specimen belongs to a study of response to subunit inactivated influenza vaccine. MiXCR, applied by TCRdb to the RT-PCR reads, yields one record per CDR3 protein. The table lists about 540,000 distinct CDR3 sequences, around a quarter of them singletons, with roughly 2.8% in the top ten. Looked up from germline, CDR1 is LGHDT and CDR2 is YNNKEL (reference sequence). Trimming shortened V by 4 bases and J by 0 bases, and 13 bases separated the two germline ends. CDR3 length: 16 amino acids. These data were also filed under a second study, of T cells expressing NK-cell markers. As that report states: 5'RACE template switching with UMIs produced the TCR beta cDNA. Eight donors were sequenced, seven testing HCMV-seropositive and one testing seronegative. Six of the donors carried dominant NKG2C+ clonotypes that took up roughly 1.0-8% of their CD8+ T cells. A few donors' CD3+CD56-NKG2C+ cells were dominated by the same clonotypes. Uncertainty persisted over the HCMV specificity of expanded NKG2C+ T cell clones.

The sequencing here drew on CD4+ T cells sorted from PBMCs, taken roughly 12 days after vaccination. The chain uses TRBV3-1 and TRBJ2-4; tentative D call: TRBD1 (6 bases). The clonotype originates from a man in his fifties who received an inactivated influenza vaccine. CDR3 DNA: TGTGCCAGCAGCCCCAGGGCAGGGGTAGCCAAAAACATTCAGTACTTC. Translating it yields CASSPRAGVAKNIQYF.